This T cell receptor beta chain was sequenced for a study of T cell responses to AZD1222 COVID-19 vaccine. Study context: Combined were second doses at about 4 or about 12 weeks.

Study-wide findings and caveats: Donors, mostly white British, included more females; clonal diversity was possibly underestimated.

The protocol was immunoSEQ multiplex PCR, while the TCRdb copy is restricted to in-frame clones and leaves out a portion. Of tens of thousands of clones listed, more than 75% are singletons. A word on this clone: Its antigen remains unidentified.

V was cut by 2 bases and J by 5 bases, with 27 bases left in between. The CDR3 is 19 residues long. This TCR was recovered from an adult in good health. This chain links TRBV23-1 with TRBJ1-2; TRBD1 might be the D (5 bases). TRBV23-1 is flagged as an ORF with uncertain function. Here the sequenced sample was peripheral blood, taken on day 0 of AZD1222 vaccination. CDR3 nucleotides: TGCGCCAGCAGTCAAAACCCCCGGACAAACAGAAGAGGAGGTTATGGCTACACCTTC. Protein product: CASSQNPRTNRRGGYGYTF.